This TCR beta chain emerged from a study of beta chain features in type 1 diabetes. As every portion of the isolated RNA was reverse transcribed, the sequencing read expressed TCRB transcripts. Libraries were prepared by immunoSEQ multiplex PCR; TCRdb keeps only in-frame clonotypes and omits some of them. The sample lists fewer than 300,000 clones; about 20% were seen once. This CDR3 contains 12 residues. Trimming removed 7 bases from V and 4 bases from J, with 10 bases in between. Germline CDR1 is SGHRS and CDR2 is YFSETQ. Cell sorting via CD45RO/CCR7/CD25/CD127/CD95/CD27 was performed to obtain CD4+ naive, central memory, regulatory and stem cell-like memory cells. General study results and limits: The study found moderately but significantly shorter TCRB CDR3s in all four CD4+ subsets of Type 1 diabetes patients.

Of note for this clone: What it binds is not known.

The sample consisted of naive CD4+ T cells from blood. The V and J genes are TRBV5-1 and TRBJ2-3, with a weak D call TRBD2 (5 bases). This TCR was recovered from a woman between 40 and 55 years old with type 1 diabetes. The CDR3 loop reads CASSYGADTQYF. CDR3 coding DNA: TGCGCCAGCTCTTACGGGGCAGATACGCAGTATTTT. Together with reference TRBV5-1 and TRBJ2-3, the CDR3 gives the full variable domain: KAGVTQTPRYLIKTRGQQVTLSCSPISGHRSVSWYQQTPGQGLQFLFEYFSETQRNKGNFPGRFSGRQFSNSRSEMNVSTLELGDSALYLCASSYGADTQYFGPGTRLTVL.